Below are 10 T cell receptor beta chains sequenced from a single sample in a study of blood T cell repertoires in COVID-19. Profiled with immunoSEQ multiplex PCR; TCRdb holds only in-frame clones, not every one. This sample yields fewer than 40,000 clones, of which about three quarters are seen a single time; 2% belongs to the top ten. The sample taken for sequencing was peripheral blood. Receptors originate from a man between 60 and 75 years old with active COVID-19.

The genes are TRBV3-1 (or the pseudogene TRBV3-2) and TRBJ1-3, with no clear D. This CDR3 has 15 residues. Trimming removed 1 base at V and 0 bases at J, with 7 bases between. Germline V lookup: CDR1 LGHDT, CDR2 YNNKEL (reference sequence). The CDR3 is CASSQGSGSGNTIYF. For the CDR3, the DNA is TGTGCCAGCAGCCAAGGATCGGGCTCTGGAAACACCATATATTTT.

The chain uses TRBV12-5 and TRBJ2-3, with D perhaps matching TRBD2 (6 bases). Germline V gene data show CDR1 as LGHNT and CDR2 as FRNRAP. The CDR3 is 12 amino acids. The ends were cut back, 6 bases at V and 5 bases at J, with 9 bases in the middle. CDR3 protein: CASGLAGDTQYF. Written as DNA, the CDR3 is TGTGCTAGTGGACTAGCAGGAGATACGCAGTATTTT.

This clone was seen a single time. This chain connects TRBV13 to TRBJ2-2; D may be TRBD2 (6 bases). Germline V gene lookup returns CDR1 PRHDT and CDR2 FYEKMQ (reference sequence). This CDR3 has 14 residues. The V end was cut by 4 bases, the J end by 5 bases, with 11 bases between. The CDR3 bases are TGTGCCAGCAGCTGGCGGGGCCGGACCGGGGAGCTGTTTTTT. This encodes CASSWRGRTGELFF.

V usage is TRBV28 and J usage is TRBJ2-7; tentatively, D is TRBD2 (5 bases). Per germline, CDR1 MDHEN and CDR2 SYDVKM. V lost 7 bases and J 5 bases, leaving 33 bases between the germline ends. CDR3 length: 19 amino acids. The CDR3 DNA is TGTGCCAGCAAACTAACTACGGGGAGACCACGAAAGAGTTACCACGAGCAGTACTTC. It translates to CASKLTTGRPRKSYHEQYF.

This chain connects TRBV6-6 to TRBJ2-5, with a tentative D call TRBD2 (7 bases). V lost 10 bases, J lost 0 bases, and 21 bases lay in between. From germline, CDR1 is MNHNY and CDR2 SVGAGI (reference sequence). The CDR3 extends over 16 amino acids. CDR3 protein: CATLPGGGPYQETQYF. CDR3 coding DNA: TGTGCCACCCTGCCTGGCGGGGGCCCGTACCAAGAGACCCAGTACTTC.

The rearrangement joins TRBV9 to TRBJ2-3; 10 bases line up with TRBD2. CDR1 is SGDLS and CDR2 is YYNGEE in the germline V gene. The CDR3 loop spans 19 amino acids. The ends lost 1 base at V and 1 base at J; junction bases unmatched: 12. CDR3 bases: TGTGCCAGCAGCGTATCTAGCGGGAGAATTGTCAAGGGCACAGATACGCAGTATTTT. Encoded protein: CASSVSSGRIVKGTDTQYF.

V and J are TRBV7-2 and TRBJ2-1, with TRBD2 matching over 12 bases. The germline CDR1 and CDR2 sequences are SGHTA and FQGNSA. This CDR3 spans 17 amino acids. J gave up 7 bases and V 0 bases, and 7 bases lay outside the gene matches. CDR3 protein: CASSLAHLAGGPNEQFF. The CDR3 nucleotides are TGTGCCAGCAGCTTAGCCCATCTAGCGGGGGGGCCGAATGAGCAGTTCTTC. The whole variable domain, filled in from reference TRBV7-2 and TRBJ2-1, reads GAGVSQSPSNKVTEKGKDVELRCDPISGHTALYWYRQSLGQGLEFLIYFQGNSAPDKSGLPSDRFSAERTGGSVSTLTIQRTQQEDSAVYLCASSLAHLAGGPNEQFFGPGTRLTVL.

The V and J genes are TRBV19 and TRBJ2-7; maybe TRBD2 (5 bases). This CDR3 has 13 residues. Per the germline V gene, CDR1 is LNHDA and CDR2 is SQIVND (reference sequence). The germline V and J ends were trimmed by 6 bases and 4 bases, with 13 bases remaining between them. In nucleotides, the CDR3 is TGTGCCAGTAGCGAAGGGAGCCTTTACGAGCAGTACTTC. Residues: CASSEGSLYEQYF.

This sequence joins TRBV5-1 and TRBJ2-7, with 12 bases aligning to TRBD2. Germline V gives CDR1 SGHRS, CDR2 YFSETQ. V shed 4 bases, J shed 6 bases, and the junction held 5 bases outside the gene matches. This CDR3 is 14 amino acids long. The CDR3 reads CASSAGLAGVEQYF. CDR3 nucleotides: TGCGCCAGCAGCGCGGGACTAGCGGGCGTCGAGCAGTACTTC.

The CDR3 bases are TGTGCCAGCAGCTCTAACAGGGGGCTCTCCTACGAGCAGTACTTC. It translates to CASSSNRGLSYEQYF. This chain links TRBV7-2 with TRBJ2-7; 9 positions match TRBD1. With 4 bases clipped from V and 0 bases from J, the junction kept 4 bases outside the gene matches. The CDR3 runs to 15 residues. CDR1 SGHTA and CDR2 FQGNSA come from the germline V gene.